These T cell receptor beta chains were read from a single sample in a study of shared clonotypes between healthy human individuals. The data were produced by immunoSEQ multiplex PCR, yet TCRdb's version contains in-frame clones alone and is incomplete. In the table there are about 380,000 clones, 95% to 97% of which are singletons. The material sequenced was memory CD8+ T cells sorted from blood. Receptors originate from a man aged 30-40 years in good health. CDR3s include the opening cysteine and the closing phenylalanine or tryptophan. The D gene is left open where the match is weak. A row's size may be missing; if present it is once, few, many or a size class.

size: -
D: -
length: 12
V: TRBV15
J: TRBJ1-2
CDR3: CATGHRDYGYTF
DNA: TGTGCCACCGGACATAGGGACTATGGCTACACCTTC

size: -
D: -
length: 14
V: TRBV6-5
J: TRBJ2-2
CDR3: CASSFRPNTGELFF
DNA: TGTGCCAGCAGTTTCAGGCCTAACACCGGGGAGCTGTTTTTT

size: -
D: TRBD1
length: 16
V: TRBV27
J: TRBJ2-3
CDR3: CASSAPDRASTDTQYF
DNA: TGTGCCAGCAGTGCCCCGGACAGGGCTAGCACAGATACGCAGTATTTT

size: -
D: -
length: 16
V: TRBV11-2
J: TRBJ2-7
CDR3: CASSSDRDVNSYEQYF
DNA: TGTGCCAGCAGCTCGGACCGGGACGTAAACTCCTACGAGCAGTACTTC

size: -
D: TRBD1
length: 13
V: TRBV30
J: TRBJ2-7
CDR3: CAWSPGTGNEQYF
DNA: TGTGCCTGGAGTCCCGGGACAGGGAACGAGCAGTACTTC

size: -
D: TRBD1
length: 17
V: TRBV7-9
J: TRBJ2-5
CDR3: CASSLGGTGGAGETQYF
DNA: TGTGCCAGCAGCTTAGGTGGGACAGGGGGCGCGGGAGAGACCCAGTACTTC

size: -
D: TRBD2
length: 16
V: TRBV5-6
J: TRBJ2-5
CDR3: CASTPREAGVSGTQYF
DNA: TGTGCCAGCACCCCGCGCGAGGCGGGAGTCTCGGGGACCCAGTACTTC

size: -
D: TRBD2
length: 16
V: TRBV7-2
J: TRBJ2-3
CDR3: CASSLRSGRATDTQYF
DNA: TGTGCCAGCAGCTTACGTAGCGGGAGGGCCACAGATACGCAGTATTTT

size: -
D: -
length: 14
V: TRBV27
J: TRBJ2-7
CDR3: CASGLVGGSYEQYF
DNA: TGTGCCAGCGGCCTAGTCGGGGGAAGCTACGAGCAGTACTTC

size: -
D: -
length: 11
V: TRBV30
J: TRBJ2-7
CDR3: CAADRKYEQYF
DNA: TGTGCTGCGGACAGAAAATACGAGCAGTACTTC

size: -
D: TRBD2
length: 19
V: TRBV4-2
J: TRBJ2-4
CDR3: CASSQNLNLAGVTKNIQYF
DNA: TGTGCCAGCAGCCAGAACCTAAACCTAGCGGGAGTGACCAAAAACATTCAGTACTTC

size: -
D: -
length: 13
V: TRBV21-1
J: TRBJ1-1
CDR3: CASTWGRATEAFF
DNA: TGTGCCAGCACCTGGGGGCGGGCCACTGAAGCTTTCTTT

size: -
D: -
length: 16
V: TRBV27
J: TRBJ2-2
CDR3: CASSDNGAPNTGELFF
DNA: TGTGCCAGCAGTGACAATGGCGCCCCGAACACCGGGGAGCTGTTTTTT

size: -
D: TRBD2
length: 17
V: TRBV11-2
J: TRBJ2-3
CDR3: CASSRRLAGVGTDTQYF
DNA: TGTGCCAGCAGCCGCAGACTAGCGGGAGTAGGCACAGATACGCAGTATTTT

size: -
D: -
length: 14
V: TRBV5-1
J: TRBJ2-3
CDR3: CASSLGQSTDTQYF
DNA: TGCGCCAGCAGCTTGGGACAGTCCACAGATACGCAGTATTTT

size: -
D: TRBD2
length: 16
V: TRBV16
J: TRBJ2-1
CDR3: CASSQEKAGGYNEQFF
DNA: TGTGCCAGCAGCCAAGAAAAGGCGGGAGGGTACAATGAGCAGTTCTTC

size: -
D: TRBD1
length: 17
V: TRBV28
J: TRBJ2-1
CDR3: CASSFRGRGTGLNEQFF
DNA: TGTGCCAGCAGTTTTCGGGGGAGGGGGACAGGGCTCAATGAGCAGTTCTTC

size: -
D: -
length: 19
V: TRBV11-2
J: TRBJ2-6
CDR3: CASSLDPWGAISGANVLTF
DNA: TGTGCCAGCAGCTTAGATCCGTGGGGGGCAATTTCTGGGGCCAACGTCCTGACTTTC

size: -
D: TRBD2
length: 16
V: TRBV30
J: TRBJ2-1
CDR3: CAWSVWGRVSYNEQFF
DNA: TGTGCCTGGAGTGTCTGGGGGAGGGTCTCCTACAATGAGCAGTTCTTC

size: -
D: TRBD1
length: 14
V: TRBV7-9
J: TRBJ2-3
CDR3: CASSRGPSTDTQYF
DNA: TGTGCCAGCAGCAGGGGGCCTAGCACAGATACGCAGTATTTT

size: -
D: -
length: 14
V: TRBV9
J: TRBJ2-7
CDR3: CASSVGTNSYEQYF
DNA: TGTGCCAGCAGCGTAGGGACTAACTCCTACGAGCAGTACTTC

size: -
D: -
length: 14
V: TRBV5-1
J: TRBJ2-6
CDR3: CASRVGTGANVLTF
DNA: TGCGCCAGCCGGGTAGGGACTGGGGCCAACGTCCTGACTTTC

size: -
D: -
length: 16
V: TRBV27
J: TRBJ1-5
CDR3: CASSLSQVGGNQPQHF
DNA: TGTGCCAGCAGTTTATCCCAGGTGGGGGGGAATCAGCCCCAGCATTTT

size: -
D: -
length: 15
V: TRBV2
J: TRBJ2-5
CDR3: CASSETGTYGETQYF
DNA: TGTGCCAGCAGTGAAACAGGGACATACGGGGAGACCCAGTACTTC

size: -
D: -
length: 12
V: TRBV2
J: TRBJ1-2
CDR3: CASSEEPYGYTF
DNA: TGTGCCAGCAGTGAGGAACCCTATGGCTACACCTTC

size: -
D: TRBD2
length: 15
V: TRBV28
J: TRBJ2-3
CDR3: CASRPASGRWDTQYF
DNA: TGTGCCAGCAGACCTGCTAGCGGGAGGTGGGATACGCAGTATTTT

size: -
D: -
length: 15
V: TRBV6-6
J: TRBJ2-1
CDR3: CASSFAPSSYNEQFF
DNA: TGTGCCAGCAGTTTCGCCCCGAGCTCCTACAATGAGCAGTTCTTC

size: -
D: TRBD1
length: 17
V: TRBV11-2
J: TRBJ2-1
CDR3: CASSLGQPIASYNEQFF
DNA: TGTGCCAGCAGCTTGGGACAGCCCATAGCTTCCTACAATGAGCAGTTCTTC

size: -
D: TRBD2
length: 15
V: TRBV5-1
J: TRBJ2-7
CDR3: CASSLVGTSGIEQYF
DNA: TGCGCCAGCAGCTTGGTCGGGACTAGCGGGATTGAGCAGTACTTC

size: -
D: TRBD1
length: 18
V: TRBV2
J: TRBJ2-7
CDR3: CASKLLPGQGKSSYEQYF
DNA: TGTGCCAGCAAGTTGCTGCCGGGACAGGGGAAGAGTTCCTACGAGCAGTACTTC

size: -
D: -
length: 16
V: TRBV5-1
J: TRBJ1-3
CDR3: CASSLTPRGDGNTIYF
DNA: TGCGCCAGCAGCCTAACCCCCCGGGGGGATGGAAACACCATATATTTT

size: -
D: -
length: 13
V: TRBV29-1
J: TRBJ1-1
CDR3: CSVESVRNTEAFF
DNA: TGCAGCGTTGAATCCGTCCGGAACACTGAAGCTTTCTTT

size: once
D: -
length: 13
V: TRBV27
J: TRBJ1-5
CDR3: CASSLSGNQPQHF
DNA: TGTGCCAGCAGTTTATCGGGCAATCAGCCCCAGCATTTT

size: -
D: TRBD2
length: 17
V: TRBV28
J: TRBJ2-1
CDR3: CASSPPPGRGPHNEQFF
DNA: TGTGCCAGCAGTCCCCCTCCGGGGAGGGGCCCCCACAATGAGCAGTTCTTC

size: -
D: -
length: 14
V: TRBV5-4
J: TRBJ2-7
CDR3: CASSLDGYSYEQYF
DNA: TGTGCCAGCAGCTTGGACGGGTACTCCTACGAGCAGTACTTC

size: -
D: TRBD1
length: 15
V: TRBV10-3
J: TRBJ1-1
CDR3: CAISEWGQGNTEAFF
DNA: TGTGCCATCAGTGAGTGGGGACAGGGGAACACTGAAGCTTTCTTT

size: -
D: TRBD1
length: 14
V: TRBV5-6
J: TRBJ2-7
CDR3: CASSGDRGRYEQYF
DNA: TGTGCCAGCAGCGGGGACAGGGGGCGGTACGAGCAGTACTTC

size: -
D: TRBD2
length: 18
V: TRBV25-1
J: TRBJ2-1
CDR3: CASSEWTSGRAAYNEQFF
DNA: TGTGCCAGCAGTGAATGGACTAGCGGGAGGGCCGCCTACAATGAGCAGTTCTTC

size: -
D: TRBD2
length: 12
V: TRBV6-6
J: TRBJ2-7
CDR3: CASGTSVFEQYF
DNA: TGTGCCAGCGGGACTAGCGTTTTCGAGCAGTACTTC

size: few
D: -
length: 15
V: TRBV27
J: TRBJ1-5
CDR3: CASSPMVEGRQPQHF
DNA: TGTGCCAGCAGTCCGATGGTTGAGGGGCGACAGCCCCAGCATTTT

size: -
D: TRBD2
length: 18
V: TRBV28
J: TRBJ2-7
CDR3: CASSLWNRLERGAYEQYF
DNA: TGTGCCAGCAGTTTATGGAACCGCCTGGAGCGGGGGGCCTACGAGCAGTACTTC

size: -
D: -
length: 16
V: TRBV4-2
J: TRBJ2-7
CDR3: CASSHELQGSLYEQYF
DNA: TGTGCCAGCAGCCATGAACTCCAGGGGTCCCTCTACGAGCAGTACTTC

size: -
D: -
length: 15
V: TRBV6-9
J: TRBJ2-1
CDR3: CASSYLLPSYNEQFF
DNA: TGTGCCAGCAGTTATCTACTACCTTCCTACAATGAGCAGTTCTTC

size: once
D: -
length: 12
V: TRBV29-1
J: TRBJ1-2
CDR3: CSVEAANYGYTF
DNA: TGCAGCGTTGAGGCAGCTAACTATGGCTACACCTTC